The 23 T cell receptor beta chains listed next were all sequenced from one sample in a study of blood T cells in healthy people across ages. Combining a sample-barcoded 5' primer with a J-beta primer mix, a second PCR ran for roughly 6 to 11 cycles. TCRdb re-called the 5' RACE reads with MiXCR, one entry per CDR3 protein. The profile shows approximately 850,000 distinct CDR3 sequences, approximately 44% of them singletons. Sequencing was carried out using blood. These receptors all stem from a man aged 55 to 70 in good health.

V and J are TRBV2 and TRBJ2-7, with TRBD2 identical over 8 bases. Germline CDR1 SNHLY, CDR2 FYNNEI. The CDR3 contains 14 residues. V trimming: 3 bases; J trimming: 3 bases; junction bases outside the gene matches: 4. DNA for the CDR3: TGTGCCAGCAGTGACAGCGGGGGAATCTACGAGCAGTACTTC. It translates to CASSDSGGIYEQYF. The full variable domain, with the rest looked up from reference TRBV2 and TRBJ2-7, is EPEVTQTPSHQVTQMGQEVILRCVPISNHLYFYWYRQILGQKVEFLVSFYNNEISEKSEIFDDQFSVERPDGSNFTLKIRSTKLEDSAMYFCASSDSGGIYEQYFGPGTRLTVT.

The rearrangement joins TRBV6-5 to TRBJ2-7; 10 bases line up with TRBD2. The J call is uncertain, as TRBJ2-5 better fits the DNA end. The CDR3 consists of 15 residues. The germline V gene has CDR1 MNHEY and CDR2 SVGAGI. CDR3 nucleotides: TGTGCCAGCAGTTTTCAGCTAGCGGGGGCGCGGACCCAGTACTTC. It codes for CASSFQLAGARTQYF.

The sample holds many counts of this clonotype. The chain links TRBV7-2 to TRBJ2-5, with 7 bases fitting TRBD1. This CDR3 is 13 amino acids long. Germline values: CDR1 SGHTA, CDR2 FQGNSA. J lost 2 bases, V lost 5 bases, and 2 bases had no gene match. CDR3 bases: TGTGCCAGCAGCCGGGACAGACAAGAGACCCAGTACTTC. It specifies CASSRDRQETQYF.

J is TRBJ2-2 and V is TRBV6-5; TRBD1 or TRBD2 may be the D gene (5 bases each). CDR3 length equals 14 residues. CDR1 and CDR2 from the germline V gene are MNHEY and SVGAGI. Trimming took off 2 bases at V and 3 bases at J, with 7 bases between the two ends. Here the CDR3 DNA reads TGTGCCAGCAGTTACCAGGGAGACACCGGGGAGCTGTTTTTT. Protein sequence: CASSYQGDTGELFF.

J is TRBJ1-4 and V is TRBV12-3 or TRBV12-4, with unresolved D. The germline V and J ends were trimmed by 2 bases and 0 bases, with 10 bases remaining between them. This CDR3 is built from 16 residues. The CDR3 DNA follows: TGTGCCAGCAGTTTATATGACGGTACAACTAATGAAAAACTGTTTTTT. Residues: CASSLYDGTTNEKLFF.

The table lists this clonotype with a count of one. The V gene is TRBV6-2 or TRBV6-3, the J gene TRBJ1-1, with D uncertain. The germline V gene has CDR1 MNHEY and CDR2 SVGEGT. This CDR3 has 14 residues. V was clipped by 2 bases and J by 4 bases, with 11 bases between them. For the CDR3, the DNA is TGTGCCAGCAGTTACGAGATGGCAGCCACTGAAGCTTTCTTT. The encoded protein is CASSYEMAATEAFF.

This clonotype was seen a single time. The chain links TRBV2 to TRBJ2-5; a weak D match, TRBD2 (6 bases). CDR1 is SNHLY and CDR2 is FYNNEI in the germline V gene. Trimming left V 2 bases short and J 5 bases short, with 12 bases between. The CDR3 is 14 amino acids. The CDR3 loop reads CASSEWGRMETQYF. The CDR3, as DNA: TGTGCCAGCAGTGAATGGGGGAGGATGGAGACCCAGTACTTC.

This chain links TRBV7-6 with TRBJ2-5, with 8 bases aligning to TRBD2. Trimming at V came to 5 bases and at J to 2 bases, leaving 7 bases not matched to a gene. The CDR3 has 15 residues. Germline V CDR1 and CDR2: SGHVS, FNYEAQ. The CDR3 region is CASSQGLAWQETQYF. As DNA, the CDR3 is TGTGCCAGCAGCCAAGGACTAGCCTGGCAAGAGACCCAGTACTTC.

A few counts support this clonotype. In nucleotides, the CDR3 is TGTGCCAGCAGTGAAATGCGCTCTGGGGCCAACGTCCTGACTTTC. Translation: CASSEMRSGANVLTF. The chain has TRBV6-1 and TRBJ2-6; D gene ambiguous. V lost 2 bases and J lost 0, with 5 bases in between. Germline lookup yields CDR1 MNHNS and CDR2 SASEGT. CDR3 length: 15 amino acids.

This clonotype was detected only once. In DNA, the CDR3 is TGTGCCAGCAGTGGGACAGGGACAGGGGGTCTGTACGAGCAGTACTTC. This gives the protein CASSGTGTGGLYEQYF. The V call is TRBV12-3 or TRBV12-4, the J call TRBJ2-7, with 11 nucleotides matching TRBD1. The J segment lost 4 bases and the V segment lost 5 bases, leaving 10 bases of the junction unmatched. The CDR3 consists of 16 residues.

With regard to this clonotype: At one end the junction does not follow the germline gene, possibly because of a read error. The chain combines TRBV4-1 with TRBJ2-2; D tentatively reads TRBD1 or TRBD2 (6 bases each). The length of the CDR3 is 18 residues. CDR1 and CDR2 from the germline V gene are MGHRA and YSYEKL. CDR3 coding DNA: TGCACCAGCAGTCAAGATATTGGGGGGACAAGGAACACCGGGGAGCTGTTTTTT. This gives the protein CTSSQDIGGTRNTGELFF.

This rearrangement joins TRBV5-1 to TRBJ2-3; unclear D gene. The CDR3 extends over 15 amino acids. Germline CDR1 SGHRS, CDR2 YFSETQ. V was clipped by 3 bases and J by 3 bases, with 14 bases between them. The CDR3 sequence is CASSSIFPDTDTQYF. The CDR3 nucleotides are TGCGCCAGCAGCTCTATTTTTCCGGATACAGATACGCAGTATTTT. The full variable domain, in which reference TRBV5-1 and TRBJ2-3 provide the parts outside the CDR3, is KAGVTQTPRYLIKTRGQQVTLSCSPISGHRSVSWYQQTPGQGLQFLFEYFSETQRNKGNFPGRFSGRQFSNSRSEMNVSTLELGDSALYLCASSSIFPDTDTQYFGPGTRLTVL.

A note on this clonotype: A clone one base away is much larger, so this may be a read error. This sequence joins TRBV6-1 and TRBJ2-5; TRBD1 is a possible D gene (5 bases). Germline CDR1 is MNHNS and CDR2 is SASEGT. There are 14 residues in the CDR3. V was clipped by 5 bases and J by 1 base, with 11 bases between them. CDR3 bases: TGTGCCAGCAGTAGAGTACAGGTCCAAGAGACCCAGTACTTC. It codes for CASSRVQVQETQYF.

The chain recombines TRBV7-2 with TRBJ2-1; tentatively, D is TRBD2 (6 bases). Per germline, CDR1 SGHTA and CDR2 FQGNSA. Trimming shortened V by 5 bases and J by 4 bases, and 18 bases separated the two germline ends. The CDR3 runs 16 residues. The CDR3 region has the DNA TGTGCCAGCAGCCCTGACGGAGGGGTTGGGTACAATGAGCAGTTCTTC. Translation: CASSPDGGVGYNEQFF.

The sample holds a few counts of this clonotype. The rearrangement joins TRBV6-2 or TRBV6-3 to TRBJ1-2, with a weak D call TRBD1 (5 bases). The CDR3 totals 14 residues. V dropped 6 bases and J dropped 5 bases, with 16 bases sitting between them. Looked up from germline, CDR1 is MNHEY and CDR2 is SVGEGT. DNA of the CDR3: TGTGCCAGCAGAAGGGACGGCGGACGGTATGGCTACACCTTC. It yields the protein CASRRDGGRYGYTF.

This chain connects TRBV14 to TRBJ2-7; 7 bases align to TRBD1. V lost 4 bases and J lost 4; bases outside the gene matches: 13. The CDR3 contains 16 residues. CDR1 and CDR2 (germline): SGHDN, FVKESK. This chain's CDR3 is CASSPHGVQGWYEQYF. The CDR3 DNA reads TGTGCCAGCAGCCCACACGGGGTACAGGGGTGGTACGAGCAGTACTTC.

The J gene is TRBJ1-2, the V gene TRBV10-3, with 9 bases identical to TRBD1. In germline, CDR1 is ENHRY, CDR2 SYGVKD. The CDR3 contains 14 residues. The V and J ends lost 2 bases and 2 bases, in that order; junction bases with no gene match: 0. In nucleotides, the CDR3 is TGTGCCATCAGTGAGGGGACAGGGAACTATGGCTACACCTTC. This gives the protein CAISEGTGNYGYTF.

This rearrangement joins TRBV12-3 or TRBV12-4 to TRBJ1-5; D ambiguous. Deletions cut 3 bases from V and 0 bases from J, with 6 bases between. CDR3 length: 14 amino acids. The CDR3 loop reads CASSFLDSNQPQHF. For the CDR3, the DNA is TGTGCCAGCAGTTTTTTGGATAGCAATCAGCCCCAGCATTTT.

As for this clonotype: A read error is possible here, since a much larger clone lies one base away. The chain employs TRBV20-1 and TRBJ2-7, with a tentative D call TRBD2 (5 bases). Germline V lookup: CDR1 DFQATT, CDR2 SNEGSKA (reference sequence). The CDR3 covers 14 residues. CDR3 sequence: CSVAGIGYPYEQYF. The CDR3 nucleotides are TGCAGCGTTGCCGGGATAGGGTACCCTTACGAGCAGTACTTC.

This clonotype was detected only a few times. The chain employs TRBV7-2 and TRBJ1-6; 9 positions match TRBD1. The length of the CDR3 is 15 residues. Germline V CDR1 and CDR2: SGHTA, FQGNSA. The V gene end was trimmed by 1 base and the J gene end by 10 bases; junction bases not matched to a gene: 5. CDR3 loop: CASSLEGTGFSPLHF. CDR3 DNA sequence: TGTGCCAGCAGCTTAGAAGGGACAGGGTTCTCACCCCTCCACTTT.

This clonotype was counted only a few times. This sequence joins TRBV20-1 and TRBJ2-3; perhaps TRBD1 as D (6 bases). The CDR3 sequence is 14 residues long. The germline V gene has CDR1 DFQATT and CDR2 SNEGSKA (reference sequence). V was cut by 2 bases and J by 2 bases, with 11 bases left in between. The DNA of the CDR3 is TGCAGTGCTAGAAAGGACAGTAACACAGATACGCAGTATTTT. Protein product: CSARKDSNTDTQYF.

The J gene is TRBJ1-1, the V gene TRBV29-1; weak D call: TRBD1 (6 bases). Deletions cut 6 bases from V and 2 bases from J, with 10 bases between. CDR3 size: 12 residues. Germline V CDR1 and CDR2: SQVTM, ANQGSEA. This CDR3 is CSVRQANTEAFF. DNA for the CDR3: TGCAGCGTAAGACAGGCCAACACTGAAGCTTTCTTT.

V usage is TRBV2 and J usage is TRBJ2-7; D call uncertain. V lost 7 bases to trimming and J lost 2 bases, with 12 bases between them. This CDR3 spans 13 amino acids. The germline CDR1 and CDR2 sequences are SNHLY and FYNNEI. The chain's CDR3 is CASNEDPPYEQYF. The CDR3 region has the DNA TGTGCCAGCAATGAGGATCCCCCCTACGAGCAGTACTTC.